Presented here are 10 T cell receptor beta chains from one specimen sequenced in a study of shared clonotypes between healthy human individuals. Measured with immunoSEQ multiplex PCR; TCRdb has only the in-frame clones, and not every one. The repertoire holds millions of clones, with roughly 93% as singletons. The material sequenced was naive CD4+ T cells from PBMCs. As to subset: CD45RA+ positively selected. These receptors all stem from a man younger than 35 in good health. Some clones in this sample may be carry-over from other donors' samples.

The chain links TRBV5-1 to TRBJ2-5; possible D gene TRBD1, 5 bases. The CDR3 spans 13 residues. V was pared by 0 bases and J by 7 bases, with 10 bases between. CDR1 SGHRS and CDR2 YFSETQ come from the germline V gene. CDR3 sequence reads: CASSLEGRGTQYF. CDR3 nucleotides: TGCGCCAGCAGCTTGGAGGGTAGGGGGACCCAGTACTTC.

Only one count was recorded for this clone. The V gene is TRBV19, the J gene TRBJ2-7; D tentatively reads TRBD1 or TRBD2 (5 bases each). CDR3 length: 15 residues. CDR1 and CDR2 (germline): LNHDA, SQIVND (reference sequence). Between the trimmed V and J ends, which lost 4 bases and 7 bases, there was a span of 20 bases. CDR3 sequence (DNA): TGTGCCAGTAGTACCCGGGGACGAAACTACGATGAGCAGTACTTC. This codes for CASSTRGRNYDEQYF.

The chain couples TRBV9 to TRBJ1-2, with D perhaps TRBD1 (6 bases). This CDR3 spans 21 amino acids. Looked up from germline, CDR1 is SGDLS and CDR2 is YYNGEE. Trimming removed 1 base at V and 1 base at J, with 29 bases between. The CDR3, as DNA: TGTGCCAGCAGCGTAACCCCAATGGGGGGAACTGGGGGGCGAAGTAACTATGGCTACACCTTC. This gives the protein CASSVTPMGGTGGRSNYGYTF. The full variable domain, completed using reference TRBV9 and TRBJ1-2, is DSGVTQTPKHLITATGQRVTLRCSPRSGDLSVYWYQQSLDQGLQFLIQYYNGEERAKGNILERFSAQQFPDLHSELNLSSLELGDSALYFCASSVTPMGGTGGRSNYGYTFGSGTRLTVV.

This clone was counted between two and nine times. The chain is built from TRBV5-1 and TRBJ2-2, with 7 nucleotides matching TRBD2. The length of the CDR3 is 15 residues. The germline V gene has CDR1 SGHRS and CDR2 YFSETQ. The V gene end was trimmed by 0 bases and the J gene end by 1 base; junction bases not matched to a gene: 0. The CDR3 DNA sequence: TGCGCCAGCAGCTTGGAGCGGGGGAACACCGGGGAGCTGTTTTTT. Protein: CASSLERGNTGELFF.

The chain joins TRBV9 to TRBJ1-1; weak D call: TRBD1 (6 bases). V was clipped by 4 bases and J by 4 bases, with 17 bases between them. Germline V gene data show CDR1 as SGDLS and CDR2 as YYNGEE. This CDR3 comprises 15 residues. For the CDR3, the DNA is TGTGCCAGCAGCCCTGGGGGAGGGGGTGTCACTGAAGCTTTCTTT. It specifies CASSPGGGGVTEAFF.

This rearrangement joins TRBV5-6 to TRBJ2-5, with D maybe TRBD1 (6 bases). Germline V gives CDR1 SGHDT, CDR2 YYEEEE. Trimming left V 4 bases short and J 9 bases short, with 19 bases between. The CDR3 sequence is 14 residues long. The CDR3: CASSQEAPSGAQYF. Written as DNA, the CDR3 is TGTGCCAGCAGCCAGGAGGCGCCGTCAGGGGCCCAGTACTTC.

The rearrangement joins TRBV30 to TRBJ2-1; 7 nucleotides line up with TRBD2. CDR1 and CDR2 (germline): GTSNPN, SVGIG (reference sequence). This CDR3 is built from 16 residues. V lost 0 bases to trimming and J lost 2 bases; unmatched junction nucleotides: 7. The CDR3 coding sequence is TGTGCCTGGAGTGTACCCCGGCTAGCGGCCTACAATGAGCAGTTCTTC. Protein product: CAWSVPRLAAYNEQFF. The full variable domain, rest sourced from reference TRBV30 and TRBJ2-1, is SQTIHQWPATLVQPVGSPLSLECTVEGTSNPNLYWYRQAAGRGLQLLFYSVGIGQISSEVPQNLSASRPQDRQFILSSKKLLLSDSGFYLCAWSVPRLAAYNEQFFGPGTRLTVL.

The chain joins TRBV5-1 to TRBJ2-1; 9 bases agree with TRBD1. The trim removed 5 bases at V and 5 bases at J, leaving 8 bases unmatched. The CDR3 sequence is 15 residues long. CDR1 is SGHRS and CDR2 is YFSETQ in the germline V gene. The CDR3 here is CASSPPGQGNNEQFF. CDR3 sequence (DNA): TGCGCCAGCAGTCCCCCGGGACAGGGAAACAATGAGCAGTTCTTC.

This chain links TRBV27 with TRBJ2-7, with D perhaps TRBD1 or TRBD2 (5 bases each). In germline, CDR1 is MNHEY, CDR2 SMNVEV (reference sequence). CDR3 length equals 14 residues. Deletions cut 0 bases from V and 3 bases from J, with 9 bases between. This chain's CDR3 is CASSLSGVVYEQYF. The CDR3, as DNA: TGTGCCAGCAGTTTATCGGGGGTGGTCTACGAGCAGTACTTC.

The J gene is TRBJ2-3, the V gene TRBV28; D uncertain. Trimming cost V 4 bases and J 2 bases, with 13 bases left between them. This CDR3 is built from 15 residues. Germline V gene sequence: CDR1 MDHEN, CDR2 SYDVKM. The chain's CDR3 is CASSSTSTATDTQYF. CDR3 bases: TGTGCCAGCAGTTCGACCTCGACTGCCACAGATACGCAGTATTTT.